The T cell receptor (beta chain) described here comes from a study of T-cell memory formation after mild COVID-19. Study at large: Largely donor-specific sequence clusters came from a couple of donors.

Germline V gene data show CDR1 as SGHRS and CDR2 as YFSETQ. Trimming took off 0 bases at V and 0 bases at J, with 11 bases between the two ends. This CDR3 region has 16 residues. Overall study results and limits: From day 15 to 85, contracting clones were balanced between CD4 and CD8, whereas later expanders leaned toward CD4+. Contracting clones localized mainly to CM and EM when CD4+ and mainly to EMRA when CD8+.

This clonotype appeared many times. Its antigen is currently unknown. TCRdb analysed the 5' RACE reads with MiXCR anew, one entry per CDR3 protein. The table includes tens of thousands of distinct CDR3 sequences, under 7.5% detected once. The chain uses TRBV5-1 and TRBJ2-3; D is uncertain. This sequence was found in a man aged 18 to 30 who had mild COVID-19 (a few samples of this study predate the infection). Cell type and time point are not known. Sequenced input: PBMCs or a T cell subset sorted from them (not recorded which). The CDR3 DNA reads TGCGCCAGCAGCTTGGACGGCGGTCGTAGCACAGATACGCAGTATTTT. Amino acid sequence: CASSLDGGRSTDTQYF. Together with reference TRBV5-1 and TRBJ2-3, the CDR3 gives the full variable domain: KAGVTQTPRYLIKTRGQQVTLSCSPISGHRSVSWYQQTPGQGLQFLFEYFSETQRNKGNFPGRFSGRQFSNSRSEMNVSTLELGDSALYLCASSLDGGRSTDTQYFGPGTRLTVL.